This paragraph covers one T cell receptor beta chain sequence. Its antigen is as yet unknown. The sample originates from a study of response to subunit inactivated influenza vaccine. The study, taken as a whole, reports: It was the authors' suggestion that each seasonal influenza vaccination recruits few new T cells.

One entry per CDR3 protein results from TCRdb running MiXCR on the RT-PCR reads. Found here are approximately 570,000 distinct CDR3 sequences, approximately 7.6% of them singletons; the top ten hold 13%. The input for sequencing was PBMCs from blood, taken less than 30 months after vaccination. This clonotype originated in a man aged 45 to 70 who received an inactivated influenza vaccine.

CDR3 coding DNA: TGTGCCAGCAGCCGCGGGTCAGCTCCCACAGATACGCAGTATTTT. This codes for CASSRGSAPTDTQYF. The chain combines TRBV7-2 with TRBJ2-3, with D possibly being TRBD2 (5 bases). CDR3 length equals 15 residues. The germline V gene encodes CDR1 SGHTA and CDR2 FQGNSA. V was pared by 5 bases and J by 2 bases, with 14 bases between.